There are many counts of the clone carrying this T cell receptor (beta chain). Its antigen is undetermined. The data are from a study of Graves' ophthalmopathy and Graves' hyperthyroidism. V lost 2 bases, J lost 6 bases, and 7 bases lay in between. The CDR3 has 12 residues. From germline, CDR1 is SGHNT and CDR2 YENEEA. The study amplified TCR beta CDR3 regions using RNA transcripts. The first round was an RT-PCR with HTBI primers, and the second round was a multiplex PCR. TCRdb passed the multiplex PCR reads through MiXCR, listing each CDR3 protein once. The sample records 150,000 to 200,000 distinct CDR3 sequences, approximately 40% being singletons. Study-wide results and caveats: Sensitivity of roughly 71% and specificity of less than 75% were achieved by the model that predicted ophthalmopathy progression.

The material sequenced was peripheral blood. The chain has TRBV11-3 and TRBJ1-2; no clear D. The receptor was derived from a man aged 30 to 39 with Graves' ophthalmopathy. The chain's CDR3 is CASSLKGNGYTF. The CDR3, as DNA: TGTGCCAGCAGCTTAAAGGGAAATGGCTACACCTTC.